This T cell receptor (beta chain) was sequenced for a study of blood T cells in healthy people across ages. Concerning this clonotype itself: Its matching antigen is unknown.

Then a second PCR, running about 6 to 11 cycles, was carried out with a sample-barcoded 5' primer and a J-beta primer mix. TCRdb used MiXCR to reprocess the 5' RACE reads, holding one entry per CDR3 protein. Among 800,000 to 1,300,000 distinct CDR3 sequences, 20% to 25% were seen once, and the ten largest hold approximately 0.7%. The CDR3 contains 14 residues. Germline lookup yields CDR1 MGHDK and CDR2 SYGVNS. Trimming took 5 bases from V and 6 from J; bases not matched to a gene: 10. Findings of the study overall: Per million T cells, TCR beta diversity dropped about linearly as age rose.

The sample was also linked to a second study, of T cells of mothers and their children. In that study: A few healthy Caucasian mothers and their six children were the donors.

The receptor was isolated from a girl under 10 years old in good health. Sequenced material: blood. The J gene is TRBJ2-7, the V gene TRBV25-1; 7 nucleotides agree with TRBD1. The CDR3 here is CASSTDRVPSEQYF. The CDR3, as DNA: TGTGCCAGCAGTACCGACAGGGTACCTTCCGAGCAGTACTTC.